This section outlines one TCR beta chain sequence together with its context. The RNA input was about 0.45 to 1 ug, and it was reverse transcribed with random hexamers. TCRdb processed the immunoSEQ multiplex PCR reads anew with MiXCR; each CDR3 protein has one entry. The top ten clones hold about 0.18% of a sample with about 140,000 distinct CDR3 sequences, around 95% of them seen once. The data stem from a study of CD8 T cells in Susac syndrome. The CDR3 is 17 amino acids. Germline assignment: CDR1 SGHDN and CDR2 FVKESK. Trimming took 5 bases from V and 4 from J, leaving 23 bases between them. This TCR was sampled from a human donor with Susac syndrome. Input material: CD8+ T cells from PBMCs. The chain carries TRBV14 and TRBJ2-5; unclear D gene. In DNA, the CDR3 is TGTGCCAGCAGCGGAGAATTCGGGCCTTTTAGTCCAGAGACCCAGTACTTC. Protein product: CASSGEFGPFSPETQYF. The complete variable domain, with remaining parts taken from reference TRBV14 and TRBJ2-5, reads EAGVTQFPSHSVIEKGQTVTLRCDPISGHDNLYWYRRVMGKEIKFLLHFVKESKQDESGMPNNRFLAERTGGTYSTLKVQPAELEDSGVYFCASSGEFGPFSPETQYFGPGTRLLVL.